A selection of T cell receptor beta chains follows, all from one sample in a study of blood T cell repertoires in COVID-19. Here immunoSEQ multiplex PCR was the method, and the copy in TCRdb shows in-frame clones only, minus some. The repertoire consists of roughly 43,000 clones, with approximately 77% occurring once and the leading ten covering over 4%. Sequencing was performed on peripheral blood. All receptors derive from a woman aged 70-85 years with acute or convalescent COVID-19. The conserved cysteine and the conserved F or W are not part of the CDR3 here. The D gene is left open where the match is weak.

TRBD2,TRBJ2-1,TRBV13,ASSSGLAFHEQF
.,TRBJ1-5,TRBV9,ASSVVDQPQH
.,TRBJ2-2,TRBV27,ASSSVNTGELF
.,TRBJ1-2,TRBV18,ASSLTGGLVYGYT
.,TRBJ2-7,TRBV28,ASSLAGKGYEQY
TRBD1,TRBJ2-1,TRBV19,ASSSQGAHYNEQF
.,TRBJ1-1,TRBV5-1,ASSAEKNTEAF
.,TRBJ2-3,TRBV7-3,ASSFWTLKTDTQY
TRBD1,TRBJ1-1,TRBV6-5,ASRGRTGNTEAF
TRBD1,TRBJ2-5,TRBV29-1,SVEDGSATGKRETQY
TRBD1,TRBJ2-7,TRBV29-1,SVGTGGGFEQY